These 19 T cell receptor beta chains came from one sample sequenced in a study of early T cells in non-severe SARS-CoV-2 infection. TCRdb redid the calling of the 5' RACE reads with MiXCR, one entry per CDR3 protein. The profile covers 64,000 or so distinct CDR3 sequences, with approximately 14% appearing a single time and around 3.9% taken by the ten largest. Sequences were obtained from whole blood. These receptors originate from an adult who was a healthcare worker with PCR-confirmed SARS-CoV-2 infection or an uninfected control (not recorded which).

This clonotype was detected a few times. This sequence joins TRBV11-2 and TRBJ1-1; no clear D gene. The length of the CDR3 is 11 residues. The germline gives CDR1 SGHAT, CDR2 FQNNGV. V gave up 2 bases and J gave up 6 bases, with 4 bases separating them. CDR3 nucleotide sequence: TGTGCCAGCAGCTTATCAGCTGAAGCTTTCTTT. Translated: CASSLSAEAFF.

The chain recombines TRBV27 with TRBJ2-7, with unresolved D. The ends were cut back, 0 bases at V and 6 bases at J, with 9 bases in the middle. CDR1 MNHEY and CDR2 SMNVEV come from the germline V gene (reference sequence). The CDR3 sequence is 13 residues long. CDR3 nucleotide sequence: TGTGCCAGCAGTTTATCAACCTCGAGCGAGCAGTACTTC. This encodes CASSLSTSSEQYF.

The table lists this clonotype with a few counts. The V gene is TRBV18, the J gene TRBJ2-3; 7 positions match TRBD1. This CDR3 has 14 residues. Trimming cost V 6 bases and J 6 bases; bases outside gene matches: 9. Germline CDR1 reads KGHSH; CDR2 reads LQKENI. The CDR3 nucleotides read TGTGCCAGCTCCCGTAACAGGGGCAGGGATACGCAGTATTTT. Its protein product is CASSRNRGRDTQYF. Filled out from reference TRBV18 and TRBJ2-3, the complete variable domain reads NAGVMQNPRHLVRRRGQEARLRCSPMKGHSHVYWYRQLPEEGLKFMVYLQKENIIDESGMPKERFSAEFPKEGPSILRIQQVVRGDSAAYFCASSRNRGRDTQYFGPGTRLTVL.

This clonotype was observed at least ten times. This chain joins TRBV5-1 and TRBJ1-6; possibly TRBD1 for D (6 bases). V lost 4 bases and J 5 bases, leaving 16 bases between the germline ends. Germline CDR1 reads SGHRS; CDR2 reads YFSETQ. This CDR3 is built from 16 residues. CDR3 protein: CASSASGAPDNSPLHF. The CDR3 DNA reads as TGCGCCAGCAGCGCATCGGGGGCCCCCGATAATTCACCCCTCCACTTT. The complete variable domain, with remaining parts taken from reference TRBV5-1 and TRBJ1-6, reads KAGVTQTPRYLIKTRGQQVTLSCSPISGHRSVSWYQQTPGQGLQFLFEYFSETQRNKGNFPGRFSGRQFSNSRSEMNVSTLELGDSALYLCASSASGAPDNSPLHFGNGTRLTVT.

In this sample, this clonotype turned up many times. The CDR3 region is CASSEGTGEADTQYF. The DNA of the CDR3 is TGTGCCAGCAGTGAAGGGACCGGTGAGGCAGATACGCAGTATTTT. The chain has TRBV6-1 and TRBJ2-3; D is undetermined. CDR3 length: 15 amino acids. Germline CDR1 and CDR2: MNHNS and SASEGT. V lost 1 base and J lost 4, with 12 bases in between.

This clonotype was counted at least ten times. The V call is TRBV12-3 or TRBV12-4, the J call TRBJ2-3; D is uncertain. The CDR3 contains 12 residues. Trimming pared 7 bases from V and 7 bases from J, leaving 12 bases between. Here the CDR3 reads CASTLYGYTQYF. CDR3 sequence (DNA): TGTGCCAGCACCCTCTACGGATATACGCAGTATTTT.

This rearrangement joins TRBV10-2 to TRBJ2-3, with 8 positions matching TRBD2. CDR1 is WSHSY, CDR2 SAAADI, per germline. V was clipped by 6 bases and J by 9 bases; unmatched bases: 17. The CDR3 loop spans 16 amino acids. CDR3 sequence: CASRAGTSGGAGTQYF. As DNA, the CDR3 is TGCGCCAGCAGGGCCGGGACTAGTGGGGGGGCCGGAACGCAGTATTTT.

In its sample, this clonotype was seen a few times. The chain carries TRBV19 and TRBJ1-2; D is ambiguous. Trimming removed 5 bases at V and 6 bases at J, with 13 bases between. Germline-derived CDR1 and CDR2 are LNHDA and SQIVND (reference sequence). This CDR3 region has 13 residues. CDR3 coding DNA: TGTGCCAGTAGTGTTAACGGAATCGATGGCTACACCTTC. Translated: CASSVNGIDGYTF.

This clonotype was found a few times. The chain carries TRBV18 and TRBJ1-3; D might be TRBD1 (6 bases). Germline V CDR1 and CDR2: KGHSH, LQKENI. V was pared by 6 bases and J by 4 bases, with 13 bases between. The CDR3 has 14 amino acids. Here the CDR3 DNA reads TGTGCCAGCTCCCCGGGGGGGCACGGAAACACCATATATTTT. Protein sequence: CASSPGGHGNTIYF.

This chain joins TRBV5-1 and TRBJ1-1, with D uncertain. Germline V gene lookup returns CDR1 SGHRS and CDR2 YFSETQ. CDR3 length: 12 amino acids. The germline V and J ends were trimmed by 6 bases and 10 bases, with 16 bases remaining between them. Here the CDR3 reads CASTLGEGRAFF. CDR3 DNA: TGCGCCAGCACCCTTGGTGAAGGGAGAGCTTTCTTT.

The chain combines TRBV6-1 with TRBJ2-2; 7 positions agree with TRBD1. Germline CDR1 is MNHNS and CDR2 is SASEGT. The CDR3 covers 17 residues. Germline trimming cut 0 bases from V and 6 bases from J; bases unmatched to any gene: 10. CDR3 coding DNA: TGTGCCAGCAGTGAAGCTTTACTTCGACAGGGCTCCGGGGAGCTGTTTTTT. Translation: CASSEALLRQGSGELFF.

CDR3: CSVEGIAAGNTIYF. In DNA, the CDR3 is TGCAGCGTTGAAGGGATAGCAGCTGGAAACACCATATATTTT. The chain carries TRBV29-1 and TRBJ1-3, with D uncertain. The CDR3 loop spans 14 amino acids. From germline, CDR1 is SQVTM and CDR2 ANQGSEA. V lost 1 base and J lost 2, with 9 bases in between.

This clonotype was picked up a small number of times. The chain links TRBV11-2 to TRBJ1-1; 8 bases are a match to TRBD1. Germline V gene lookup returns CDR1 SGHAT and CDR2 FQNNGV. CDR3 length equals 15 residues. The V and J ends lost 3 bases and 5 bases, in that order; junction bases with no gene match: 8. This CDR3 is CASSFQAGGRTEAFF. CDR3 in DNA: TGTGCCAGCAGCTTCCAAGCAGGGGGCAGGACTGAAGCTTTCTTT.

This chain uses TRBV7-2 with TRBJ2-7; the D gene is possibly TRBD1 (5 bases). CDR1 is SGHTA and CDR2 is FQGNSA in the germline V gene. This CDR3 spans 13 amino acids. Trimming stripped 4 bases from V and 7 bases from J, with 14 bases between. CDR3 residues: CASSSRTAGEQYF. The CDR3 DNA sequence: TGTGCCAGCAGCTCCCGGACCGCAGGGGAGCAGTACTTC.

This clonotype was counted a few times. The chain recombines TRBV5-1 with TRBJ2-3, with D hard to call. CDR1 SGHRS and CDR2 YFSETQ come from the germline V gene. V was trimmed by 0 bases and J by 5 bases, leaving 10 bases between them. This CDR3 has 14 amino acids. CDR3 loop: CASSLGSSRDTQYF. CDR3 DNA: TGCGCCAGCAGCTTGGGTAGTTCTCGAGATACGCAGTATTTT.

This clonotype was seen many times. The CDR3 protein is CSARGFRDPLSPFF. The CDR3 DNA reads as TGCAGTGCTAGAGGGTTTCGGGATCCCCTCTCTCCGTTCTTC. The genes are TRBV20-1 and TRBJ2-1; tentatively, D is TRBD2 (5 bases). Germline V gene lookup returns CDR1 DFQATT and CDR2 SNEGSKA (reference sequence). V was clipped by 1 base and J by 15 bases, with 22 bases between them. CDR3 length: 14 residues.

This chain's CDR3 is CSVVKHFGDEQFF. CDR3 bases: TGCAGCGTTGTCAAGCACTTCGGAGATGAGCAGTTCTTC. V gene TRBV29-1 combines with J gene TRBJ2-1; D gene ambiguous. The CDR3 runs 13 residues. CDR1 is SQVTM and CDR2 is ANQGSEA in the germline V gene. Trimming shortened V by 4 bases and J by 8 bases, and 15 bases separated the two germline ends.

This clonotype has a handful of counts. The chain links TRBV20-1 to TRBJ1-1, with TRBD1 matching over 9 bases. J lost 0 bases, V lost 6 bases, and 8 bases had no gene match. Per germline, CDR1 DFQATT and CDR2 SNEGSKA (reference sequence). This CDR3 contains 15 residues. The CDR3 coding sequence is TGCAGTGCGCTGGACAGGGGATCCATGAACACTGAAGCTTTCTTT. The encoded protein is CSALDRGSMNTEAFF.

This clonotype was recorded many times. The chain carries TRBV11-2 and TRBJ2-1, with 11 bases identical to TRBD2. Losses at the gene ends were 5 bases for V and 4 bases for J; bases not matched to a gene: 7. Germline V lookup: CDR1 SGHAT, CDR2 FQNNGV. The CDR3 runs 16 residues. The CDR3 spells CASSITTSGGYNEQFF. The CDR3 coding sequence is TGTGCCAGCAGCATCACCACTAGCGGGGGTTACAATGAGCAGTTCTTC.